The rows below give T cell receptor beta chains drawn from one sample of a study of blood T cell repertoires in COVID-19. Measured with immunoSEQ multiplex PCR; TCRdb has only the in-frame clones, and not every one. This sample has 200,000 to 250,000 clones; roughly 81% occur once, and the top ten carry approximately 0.89%. The specimen sequenced was peripheral blood. These receptors came from a man in his forties with acute or convalescent COVID-19. CDR3s include the opening cysteine and the closing phenylalanine or tryptophan. D genes are given only for firm matches. A clone size is listed for some rows: how often the clone was seen (once, few, many), or a class if it is expanded.

TGCAGCGCTGAGGACAGGGGGCGTAAGGGAAACACCGGGGAGCTGTTTTTT CSAEDRGRKGNTGELFF TRBV29-1 - TRBD1 TRBJ2-2 17
TGTGCCAGCACCCGGACAGGGAGAGGGGAAGCTTTCTTT CASTRTGRGEAFF TRBV6-5 - TRBD1 TRBJ1-1 13
TGTGCCAGGGGCGTCGGGGACAGGAACACTGAAGCTTTCTTT CARGVGDRNTEAFF TRBV9 - TRBD1 TRBJ1-1 14
TGTGCCAGCAGTGATAAACCGGGACAGGGTTGGGGCTATGGCTACACCTTC CASSDKPGQGWGYGYTF TRBV25-1 - TRBD1 TRBJ1-2 17
TGTGCCAGCAGCCAGTACGGGACTTCTACCTACGAGCAGTACTTC CASSQYGTSTYEQYF TRBV5-4 - - TRBJ2-7 15
TGTGCCAGCAGTCCCCGGACAGGGTGGAACTATGGCTACACCTTC CASSPRTGWNYGYTF TRBV28 - TRBD1 TRBJ1-2 15
TGTGCCAGCAGTCTGCAAACAGGGGGCTCTGGAAACACCATATATTTT CASSLQTGGSGNTIYF TRBV28 - TRBD1 TRBJ1-3 16
TGTGCCAGCAGCTTGGCCGGGACAGCCAACAATGAGCAGTTCTTC CASSLAGTANNEQFF TRBV7-3 - TRBD1 TRBJ2-1 15
TGTGCCAGCAGCTTTCCGGGGGAGCTGTTTTTT CASSFPGELFF TRBV7-9 - - TRBJ2-2 11
TGTGCCAGCAGCTCGGGAGGGCGGGGGGTTGGAGATACGCAGTATTTT CASSSGGRGVGDTQYF TRBV7-3 - TRBD2 TRBJ2-3 16
TGTGCCACCAGTGATGCGGGACGGGGCTACACCTTC CATSDAGRGYTF TRBV24-1 few - TRBJ1-2 12
TGTGCCAGCAGTATGTGGGCTAGCGGGGGGACAGGGACCCAGTACTTC CASSMWASGGTGTQYF TRBV27 once TRBD2 TRBJ2-5 16
TGTGCCAGCCTTCAAAACAGGGAAGCTTTCTTT CASLQNREAFF TRBV6-5 once - TRBJ1-1 11
TGTGCCAGCAGCTCTGACAGGGCCGGGGCCAACGTCCTGACTTTC CASSSDRAGANVLTF TRBV5-4 few TRBD1 TRBJ2-6 15